Listed below are T cell receptor beta chains from one sample, sequenced in a study of technical replicates of blood from a handful of donors. This table comes from immunoSEQ multiplex PCR, and its TCRdb copy is limited to in-frame clones, with some not included. The table has 95,000 to 100,000 clones, around 96% seen once. What was sequenced was T cells isolated from PBMCs. Every receptor here comes from a human donor in good health. Both conserved end residues are part of each CDR3.

TRBJ2-7	TRBV2	CASSEEVVVVEQYF
TRBJ1-1	TRBV27	CASRSDRFTEAFF
TRBJ2-3	TRBV5-1	CASSSMRGTLAGTDTQYF
TRBJ1-1	TRBV30	CAWKRRAAGQVEAFF
TRBJ1-1	TRBV5-4	CASSSRQGGDTEAFF
TRBJ2-3	TRBV5-5	CASSWTGSPDTQYF
TRBJ1-1	TRBV4-1	CASSPPIYVQGAAEAFF
TRBJ2-7	TRBV2	CASIRQEDYEQYF
TRBJ2-1	TRBV25-1	CASSATQGRVSNEQFF
TRBJ2-1	TRBV5-1	CASSTSATDIHNEQFF
TRBJ2-1	TRBV6-5	CASQGLAGGEQFF
TRBJ1-2	TRBV10-3	CAISRSDYGYTF
TRBJ2-1	TRBV10-3	CAIRGEIDNEQFF
TRBJ2-1	TRBV2	CASRTGTGGYNEQFF
TRBJ2-1	TRBV9	CASSVTGGRSHPYNEQFF
TRBJ2-1	TRBV5-1	CASSLVHRGQSHNEQFF
TRBJ2-2	TRBV7-2	CASSFGLAGAGELFF
TRBJ2-6	TRBV27	CASSPIASGANVLTF
TRBJ2-3	TRBV19	CASSILFALQGGRTDTQYF
TRBJ2-5	TRBV5-1	CASSLGDRTLQETQYF